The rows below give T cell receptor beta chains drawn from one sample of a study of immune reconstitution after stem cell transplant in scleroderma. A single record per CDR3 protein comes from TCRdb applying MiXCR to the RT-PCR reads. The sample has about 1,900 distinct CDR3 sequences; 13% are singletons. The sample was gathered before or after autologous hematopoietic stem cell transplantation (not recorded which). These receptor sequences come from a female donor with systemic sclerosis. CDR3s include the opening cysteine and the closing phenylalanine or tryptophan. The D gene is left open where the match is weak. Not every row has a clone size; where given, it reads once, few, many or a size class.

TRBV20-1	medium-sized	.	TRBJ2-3	CSAKGMAGAGDTQYF	TGCAGTGCAAAGGGTATGGCGGGGGCCGGAGATACGCAGTATTTT
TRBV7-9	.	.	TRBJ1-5	CASNLGGEADSNQPQHF	TGTGCCAGCAACCTCGGGGGAGAGGCAGATAGCAATCAGCCCCAGCATTTT
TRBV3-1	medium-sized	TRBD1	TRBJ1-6	CASSQGQGIGSPLHF	TGTGCCAGCAGCCAAGGACAGGGGATAGGTTCACCCCTCCACTTT
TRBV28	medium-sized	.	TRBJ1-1	CASSIGSGFRTEAFF	TGTGCCAGCAGTATCGGATCAGGGTTCCGGACTGAAGCTTTCTTT
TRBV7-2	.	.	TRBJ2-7	CASSLTGYEQYF	TGTGCCAGCAGCCTGACGGGTTACGAGCAGTACTTC
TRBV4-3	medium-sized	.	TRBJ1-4	CASSQDQRGVNEKLFF	TGCGCCAGCAGCCAAGATCAACGAGGGGTCAATGAAAAACTGTTTTTT
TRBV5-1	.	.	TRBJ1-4	CASSSWDRRDEKLFF	TGCGCCAGCAGCTCCTGGGACCGAAGGGATGAAAAACTGTTTTTT
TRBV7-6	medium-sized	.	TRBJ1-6	CASSLAAAGTSSYNSPLHF	TGTGCCAGCAGCTTAGCGGCGGCAGGCACTAGCTCCTATAATTCACCCCTCCACTTT
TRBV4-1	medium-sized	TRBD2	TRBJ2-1	CASSQGSGGVYNEQFF	TGCGCCAGCAGCCAAGGTAGCGGGGGGGTGTACAATGAGCAGTTCTTC
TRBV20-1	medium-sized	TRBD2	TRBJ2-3	CSASSYFPGLAGGRQDTQYF	TGCAGTGCTAGCAGTTACTTCCCGGGACTAGCGGGGGGGCGACAAGATACGCAGTATTTT
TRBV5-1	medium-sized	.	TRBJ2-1	CASSVPQGEQFF	TGCGCCAGCAGCGTCCCCCAAGGTGAGCAGTTCTTC
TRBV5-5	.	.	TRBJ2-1	CASRGRGGEQFF	TGTGCCAGCAGGGGGAGAGGCGGTGAGCAGTTCTTC
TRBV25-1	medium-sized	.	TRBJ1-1	CASTLQENTEAFF	TGTGCCAGCACCCTACAAGAGAACACTGAAGCTTTCTTT
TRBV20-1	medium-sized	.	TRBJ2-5	CSAKVAGIETQYF	TGCAGTGCTAAGGTGGCGGGAATAGAGACCCAGTACTTC
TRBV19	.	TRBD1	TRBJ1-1	CASSSSRTGANTEAFF	TGTGCCAGTAGTTCATCCCGGACAGGAGCGAACACTGAAGCTTTCTTT
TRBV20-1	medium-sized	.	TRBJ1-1	CSARTPPALMNTEAFF	TGCAGTGCTAGGACCCCACCCGCCCTTATGAACACTGAAGCTTTCTTT
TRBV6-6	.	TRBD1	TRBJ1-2	CASLGTGLGYGYTF	TGTGCCAGCTTGGGGACAGGGTTAGGCTATGGCTACACCTTC
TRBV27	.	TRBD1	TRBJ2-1	CASSLGTGIFGEQFF	TGTGCCAGCAGTTTAGGGACAGGGATTTTTGGTGAGCAGTTCTTC
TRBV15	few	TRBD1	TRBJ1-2	CATSRDETGNYGYTF	TGTGCCACCAGCAGAGATGAGACAGGGAACTATGGCTACACCTTC
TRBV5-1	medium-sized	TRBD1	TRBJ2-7	CASSLGWTGDEQYF	TGCGCCAGCAGCTTGGGGTGGACAGGGGACGAGCAGTACTTC
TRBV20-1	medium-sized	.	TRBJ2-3	CSAPPMTDTQYF	TGCAGTGCTCCCCCGATGACAGATACGCAGTATTTT
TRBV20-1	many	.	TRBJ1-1	CSAIPTQVRAANTEAFF	TGCAGTGCTATACCAACACAGGTTCGGGCAGCGAACACTGAAGCTTTCTTT
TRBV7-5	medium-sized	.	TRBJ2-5	CISVPEAFGRPKYQETQYF	.
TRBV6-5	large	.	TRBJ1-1	CASSYGGTEAFF	TGTGCCAGCAGTTACGGGGGCACTGAAGCTTTCTTT
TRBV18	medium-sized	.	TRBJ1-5	CASSPDRGGNQPQHF	TGTGCCAGCTCACCCGATCGGGGGGGCAATCAGCCCCAGCATTTT
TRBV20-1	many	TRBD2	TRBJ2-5	CSAKSGGAVETQYF	TGCAGTGCAAAAAGCGGGGGGGCCGTAGAGACCCAGTACTTC
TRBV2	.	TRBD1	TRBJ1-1	CASSEGATGLYTEAFF	TGTGCCAGCAGTGAAGGGGCGACAGGGTTGTACACTGAAGCTTTCTTT
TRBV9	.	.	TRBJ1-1	CASSVLPGVLNTEAFF	TGTGCCAGCAGCGTATTGCCAGGGGTCCTGAACACTGAAGCTTTCTTT
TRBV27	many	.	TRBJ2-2	CASSPGGPRGELFF	TGTGCCAGCAGTCCCGGGGGGCCTCGCGGGGAGCTGTTTTTT
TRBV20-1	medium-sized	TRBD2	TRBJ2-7	CSARGGGDEQYF	TGCAGTGCTAGGGGGGGAGGGGACGAGCAGTACTTC
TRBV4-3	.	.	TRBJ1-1	CASSQGQGYTEAFF	TGCGCCAGCAGCCAAGGGCAGGGCTACACTGAAGCTTTCTTT
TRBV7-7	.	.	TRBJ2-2	CAIGVSATGELFF	TGTGCCATTGGGGTCTCAGCCACCGGGGAGCTGTTTTTT
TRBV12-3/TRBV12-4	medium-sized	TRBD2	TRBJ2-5	CASSIPLAGGPDETQYF	TGTGCCAGCAGTATCCCTCTAGCGGGGGGGCCTGATGAGACCCAGTACTTC
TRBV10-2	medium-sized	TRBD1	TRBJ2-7	CASLGQGFYEQYF	TGCGCCAGCCTCGGACAGGGATTCTACGAGCAGTACTTC
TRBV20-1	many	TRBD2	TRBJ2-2	CSARGRAGGTRTGELFF	TGCAGTGCTAGAGGTCGGGCGGGAGGGACGCGCACCGGGGAGCTGTTTTTT
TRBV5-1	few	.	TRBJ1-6	CASSWMAVGHSPLHF	TGCGCCAGCAGCTGGATGGCAGTGGGTCATTCACCCCTCCACTTT
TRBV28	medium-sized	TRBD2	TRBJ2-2	CASQSSGTNTGELFF	TGTGCCAGCCAATCTAGCGGAACGAACACCGGGGAGCTGTTTTTT
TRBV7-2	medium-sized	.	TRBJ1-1	CASSSDSNTEAFF	TGTGCCAGCAGCTCGGACAGCAACACTGAAGCTTTCTTT
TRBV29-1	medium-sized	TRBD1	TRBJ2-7	CSVVLANRGYEQYF	TGCAGCGTTGTCTTAGCGAACAGGGGCTACGAGCAGTACTTC
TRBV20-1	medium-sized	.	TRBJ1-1	CSARGREQLNTEAFF	TGCAGTGCTAGAGGGAGAGAACAGTTGAACACTGAAGCTTTCTTT
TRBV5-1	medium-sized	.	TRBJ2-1	CASRTNANNEQFF	TGCGCCAGCAGGACCAACGCAAACAATGAGCAGTTCTTC
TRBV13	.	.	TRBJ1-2	CASSSGRGRGYGYTF	TGTGCCAGCAGCTCGGGGCGGGGACGGGGCTATGGCTACACCTTC
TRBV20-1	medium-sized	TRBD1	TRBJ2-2	CSAGYRGSGELFF	TGCAGTGCGGGGTACAGGGGTTCCGGGGAGCTGTTTTTT
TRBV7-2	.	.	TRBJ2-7	CASSLMGKDSYEQYF	TGTGCCAGCAGCTTAATGGGGAAAGATTCCTACGAGCAGTACTTC
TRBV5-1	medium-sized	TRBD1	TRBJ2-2	CASSPGQPGRNTGELFF	TGCGCCAGCAGCCCGGGACAGCCCGGACGGAACACCGGGGAGCTGTTTTTT
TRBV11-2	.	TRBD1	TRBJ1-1	CASSLAQGGAFF	TGTGCCAGCAGCTTAGCGCAGGGGGGAGCTTTCTTT
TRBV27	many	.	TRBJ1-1	CASSLVLPGVYTEAFF	TGTGCCAGCAGTTTAGTCCTCCCAGGGGTTTACACTGAAGCTTTCTTT
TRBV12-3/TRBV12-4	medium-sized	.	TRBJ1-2	CASSSSGQGYTF	TGTGCCAGCAGCTCATCAGGACAAGGCTACACCTTC
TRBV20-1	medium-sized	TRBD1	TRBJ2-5	CSATRQGRETQYF	TGCAGTGCCACTCGACAGGGAAGGGAGACCCAGTACTTC
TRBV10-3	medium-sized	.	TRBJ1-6	CAISLRSGEGSPLHF	TGTGCCATCAGTCTCCGTTCGGGGGAGGGATCACCCCTCCACTTT
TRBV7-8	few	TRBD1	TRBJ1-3	CASSQADRAGNTIYF	TGTGCCAGCAGCCAAGCAGACAGGGCTGGAAACACCATATATTTT
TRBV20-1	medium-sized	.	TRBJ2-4	CSAREATYIQYF	TGCAGTGCCAGAGAGGCCACGTACATTCAGTACTTC
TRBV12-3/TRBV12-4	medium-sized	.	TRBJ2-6	CASSYGPSGANVLTF	TGTGCCAGCAGTTACGGCCCCTCTGGGGCCAACGTCCTGACTTTC
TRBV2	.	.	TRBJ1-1	CASSGTAEAFF	TGTGCCAGCAGTGGTACAGCTGAAGCTTTCTTT
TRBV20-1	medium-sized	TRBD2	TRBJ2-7	CSARSLAAYEQYF	TGCAGTGCTAGATCCCTAGCGGCCTACGAGCAGTACTTC
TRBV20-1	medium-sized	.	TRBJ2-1	CSARGTEGFQDEQFF	TGCAGTGCTAGGGGTACGGAGGGGTTCCAGGATGAGCAGTTCTTC
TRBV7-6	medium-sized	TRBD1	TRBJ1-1	CASSPPTTGRHTEAFF	TGTGCCAGCAGCCCACCCACGACAGGGCGGCACACTGAAGCTTTCTTT
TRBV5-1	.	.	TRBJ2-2	CASSLVSGNTGELFF	TGCGCCAGCAGCTTGGTGTCAGGGAACACCGGGGAGCTGTTTTTT